This T cell receptor beta chain was sequenced for a study of T cell responses to AZD1222 COVID-19 vaccine. Study context: The study pooled second doses at about 4 or about 12 weeks.

TCRdb keeps only in-frame clones here, not all; method: immunoSEQ multiplex PCR. The top ten hold roughly 5.6% of the sample, which has 80,000 or so clones, about 90% seen once. From germline, CDR1 is KGHSH and CDR2 LQKENI. The CDR3 extends over 14 amino acids. Trimming took off 4 bases at V and 1 base at J, with 7 bases between the two ends. Sequenced material: peripheral blood, taken on day 0 of AZD1222 vaccination. This clonotype was obtained from an adult in good health. The chain is built from TRBV18 and TRBJ1-4; D call uncertain. CDR3 nucleotides: TGTGCCAGCTCACGGACGGGAACTAATGAAAAACTGTTTTTT. This translates into CASSRTGTNEKLFF.